A selection of T cell receptor beta chains follows, all from one sample in a study of control samples from healthy donors and cancer patients. Assay used: immunoSEQ multiplex PCR; TCRdb lists only in-frame clones, some missing. Here the sample spans 190,000 or so clones, 80% to 95% being singletons. Sequenced sample: blood. Every receptor here comes from a young man in good health. Each CDR3 is given with its conserved first and last residue. A D gene is named only where the DNA matches it firmly. Size values are once, few and many counts, or a class for expanded clones, and some rows have none.

D gene: NA; J gene: TRBJ1-2; V gene: TRBV12-3/TRBV12-4; clone size: NA; CDR3 protein: CASSLGQGGGYTF; CDR3 DNA: TGTGCCAGCAGCCTTGGACAAGGTGGTGGCTACACCTTC
D gene: NA; J gene: TRBJ1-1; V gene: TRBV9; clone size: NA; CDR3 protein: CASSVASYPDRAFF; CDR3 DNA: TGTGCCAGCAGCGTAGCTTCTTATCCGGATCGAGCTTTCTTT
D gene: NA; J gene: TRBJ1-3; V gene: TRBV27; clone size: NA; CDR3 protein: CASSPLTGNTIYF; CDR3 DNA: TGTGCCAGCAGTCCACTCACCGGAAACACCATATATTTT
D gene: NA; J gene: TRBJ1-1; V gene: TRBV18; clone size: NA; CDR3 protein: CASSPYRETNTEAFF; CDR3 DNA: TGTGCCAGCTCACCGTACAGGGAAACGAACACTGAAGCTTTCTTT
D gene: NA; J gene: TRBJ1-1; V gene: TRBV7-8; clone size: NA; CDR3 protein: CASSPMRGINTEAFF; CDR3 DNA: TGTGCCAGCAGCCCAATGCGGGGAATAAACACTGAAGCTTTCTTT
D gene: TRBD1; J gene: TRBJ1-2; V gene: TRBV7-2; clone size: NA; CDR3 protein: CASSLAGQTNYGYTF; CDR3 DNA: TGTGCCAGCAGCTTGGCGGGACAGACTAACTATGGCTACACCTTC
D gene: NA; J gene: TRBJ1-1; V gene: TRBV20-1; clone size: NA; CDR3 protein: CSATTAGEAFF; CDR3 DNA: TGCAGTGCGACTACAGCCGGCGAAGCTTTCTTT
D gene: TRBD1; J gene: TRBJ1-1; V gene: TRBV3-1/TRBV3-2; clone size: NA; CDR3 protein: CASSLQGATEAFF; CDR3 DNA: TGTGCCAGCAGCCTACAGGGGGCGACTGAAGCTTTCTTT
D gene: NA; J gene: TRBJ2-3; V gene: TRBV29-1; clone size: once; CDR3 protein: CSVEGGWSDTQYF; CDR3 DNA: TGCAGCGTTGAAGGGGGTTGGTCAGATACGCAGTATTTT
D gene: TRBD1; J gene: TRBJ1-2; V gene: TRBV5-8; clone size: NA; CDR3 protein: CASSLARGTVNYGYTF; CDR3 DNA: TGTGCCAGCAGCTTGGCGCGCGGGACAGTTAACTATGGCTACACCTTC
D gene: TRBD1; J gene: TRBJ2-6; V gene: TRBV3-1/TRBV3-2; clone size: NA; CDR3 protein: CASSQGTGRSGANVLTF; CDR3 DNA: TGTGCCAGCAGCCAAGGGACAGGGAGATCCGGGGCCAACGTCCTGACTTTC
D gene: NA; J gene: TRBJ2-2; V gene: TRBV30; clone size: NA; CDR3 protein: CAWTFSGLASNTGELFF; CDR3 DNA: TGTGCCTGGACTTTCTCCGGGCTAGCGTCGAACACCGGGGAGCTGTTTTTT
D gene: NA; J gene: TRBJ2-3; V gene: TRBV3-1/TRBV3-2; clone size: once; CDR3 protein: CASSQAASRVAGTDTQYF; CDR3 DNA: TGTGCCAGCAGCCAAGCGGCTTCCCGAGTGGCGGGCACAGATACGCAGTATTTT
D gene: NA; J gene: TRBJ2-5; V gene: TRBV18; clone size: NA; CDR3 protein: CASSPRGGETQYF; CDR3 DNA: TGTGCCAGCTCACCTAGAGGGGGTGAGACCCAGTACTTC
D gene: NA; J gene: TRBJ2-2; V gene: TRBV3-1/TRBV3-2; clone size: NA; CDR3 protein: CASSPVTGELFF; CDR3 DNA: TGTGCCAGCAGCCCCGTCACCGGGGAGCTGTTTTTT
D gene: NA; J gene: TRBJ2-2; V gene: TRBV25-1; clone size: NA; CDR3 protein: CASSRYTGELFF; CDR3 DNA: TGTGCCAGCAGTCGGTACACCGGGGAGCTGTTTTTT
D gene: NA; J gene: TRBJ1-2; V gene: TRBV6-2/TRBV6-3; clone size: NA; CDR3 protein: CASSYSTGYYDGYTF; CDR3 DNA: TGTGCCAGCAGTTACTCGACGGGATACTATGACGGCTACACCTTC
D gene: NA; J gene: TRBJ2-3; V gene: TRBV5-1; clone size: NA; CDR3 protein: CASSLGGPGQNTQYF; CDR3 DNA: TGCGCCAGCAGCTTGGGGGGCCCAGGGCAAAATACGCAGTATTTT
D gene: TRBD1; J gene: TRBJ2-1; V gene: TRBV9; clone size: NA; CDR3 protein: CASSLSGTGDYNEQFF; CDR3 DNA: TGTGCCAGCAGCCTCTCCGGGACAGGGGACTACAATGAGCAGTTCTTC
D gene: NA; J gene: TRBJ2-1; V gene: TRBV28; clone size: NA; CDR3 protein: CASSLDSNYNEQFF; CDR3 DNA: TGTGCCAGCAGCTTGGACAGCAATTACAATGAGCAGTTCTTC
D gene: NA; J gene: TRBJ1-5; V gene: TRBV4-1; clone size: NA; CDR3 protein: CASSQSTGSGNQPQHF; CDR3 DNA: TGCGCCAGCAGCCAATCTACGGGTTCGGGCAATCAGCCCCAGCATTTT
D gene: TRBD1; J gene: TRBJ1-2; V gene: TRBV4-1; clone size: NA; CDR3 protein: CASSQEGTGLRYGYTF; CDR3 DNA: TGCGCCAGCAGCCAAGAAGGGACAGGTTTGCGCTATGGCTACACCTTC
D gene: NA; J gene: TRBJ1-5; V gene: TRBV6-1; clone size: NA; CDR3 protein: CASSEGRADSNQPQHF; CDR3 DNA: TGTGCCAGCAGTGAAGGTCGGGCCGATAGCAATCAGCCCCAGCATTTT
D gene: NA; J gene: TRBJ1-2; V gene: TRBV6-2/TRBV6-3; clone size: NA; CDR3 protein: CASSPGTVWGYTF; CDR3 DNA: TGTGCCAGCAGTCCCGGGACGGTCTGGGGCTACACCTTC
D gene: NA; J gene: TRBJ2-6; V gene: TRBV15; clone size: NA; CDR3 protein: CATRDSGANVLTF; CDR3 DNA: TGTGCCACCAGGGACTCTGGGGCCAACGTCCTGACTTTC
D gene: NA; J gene: TRBJ2-1; V gene: TRBV3-1/TRBV3-2; clone size: NA; CDR3 protein: CASSQIAGGTYNEQFF; CDR3 DNA: TGTGCCAGCAGCCAAATAGCCGGGGGGACATACAATGAGCAGTTCTTC
D gene: NA; J gene: TRBJ2-1; V gene: TRBV9; clone size: NA; CDR3 protein: CASSSQWGVGDNEQFF; CDR3 DNA: TGTGCCAGCTCCTCCCAGTGGGGGGTTGGAGACAATGAGCAGTTCTTC
D gene: NA; J gene: TRBJ2-3; V gene: TRBV9; clone size: NA; CDR3 protein: CASSVPGTDTQYF; CDR3 DNA: TGTGCCAGCAGCGTTCCCGGCACAGATACGCAGTATTTT
D gene: NA; J gene: TRBJ2-2; V gene: TRBV7-8; clone size: NA; CDR3 protein: CASSSSPGRGGELFF; CDR3 DNA: TGTGCCAGCAGCTCTAGTCCGGGACGCGGAGGGGAGCTGTTTTTT
D gene: TRBD2; J gene: TRBJ2-1; V gene: TRBV18; clone size: NA; CDR3 protein: CASSPGGNEQFF; CDR3 DNA: TGTGCCAGCTCACCGGGGGGGAATGAGCAGTTCTTC
D gene: NA; J gene: TRBJ2-2; V gene: TRBV5-1; clone size: NA; CDR3 protein: CASSLSAMNTGELFF; CDR3 DNA: TGCGCCAGCAGCTTGTCGGCCATGAACACCGGGGAGCTGTTTTTT
D gene: NA; J gene: TRBJ2-7; V gene: TRBV7-2; clone size: NA; CDR3 protein: CASSLAGFVTYEQYF; CDR3 DNA: TGTGCCAGCAGCTTAGCAGGGTTCGTAACCTACGAGCAGTACTTC
D gene: NA; J gene: TRBJ1-2; V gene: TRBV14; clone size: NA; CDR3 protein: CASSQVPGAGYGYTF; CDR3 DNA: TGTGCCAGCAGCCAAGTCCCAGGGGCCGGCTATGGCTACACCTTC
D gene: NA; J gene: TRBJ2-3; V gene: TRBV6-5; clone size: NA; CDR3 protein: CASSYSWTGTDTQYF; CDR3 DNA: TGTGCCAGCAGTTACTCCTGGACTGGTACAGATACGCAGTATTTT
D gene: NA; J gene: TRBJ1-2; V gene: TRBV14; clone size: NA; CDR3 protein: CASSPTGANYGYTF; CDR3 DNA: TGTGCCAGCAGTCCCACAGGCGCTAACTATGGCTACACCTTC
D gene: TRBD1; J gene: TRBJ1-3; V gene: TRBV2; clone size: NA; CDR3 protein: CASSGQGAGNTIYF; CDR3 DNA: TGTGCCAGCAGCGGACAGGGGGCGGGAAACACCATATATTTT
D gene: TRBD1; J gene: TRBJ2-7; V gene: TRBV24-1; clone size: NA; CDR3 protein: CATSDAGGGNYEQYF; CDR3 DNA: TGTGCCACCAGTGATGCAGGGGGCGGTAACTACGAGCAGTACTTC
D gene: NA; J gene: TRBJ2-3; V gene: TRBV21-1; clone size: once; CDR3 protein: CASSIRLLGRAGPTDTQYF; CDR3 DNA: TGTGCCAGCAGCATACGCCTACTCGGGCGGGCAGGGCCCACAGATACGCAGTATTTT
D gene: NA; J gene: TRBJ2-3; V gene: TRBV5-1; clone size: NA; CDR3 protein: CASSSPESTDTQYF; CDR3 DNA: TGCGCCAGCAGCTCGCCTGAAAGCACAGATACGCAGTATTTT
D gene: NA; J gene: TRBJ1-1; V gene: TRBV2; clone size: NA; CDR3 protein: CASAQGRVMNTEAFF; CDR3 DNA: TGTGCCAGCGCCCAGGGGAGGGTCATGAACACTGAAGCTTTCTTT
D gene: NA; J gene: TRBJ2-2; V gene: TRBV19; clone size: once; CDR3 protein: CASSIPLGSGNTGELFF; CDR3 DNA: TGTGCCAGTAGTATCCCTCTGGGTAGCGGGAACACCGGGGAGCTGTTTTTT
D gene: NA; J gene: TRBJ2-3; V gene: TRBV19; clone size: NA; CDR3 protein: CASSPGASLGSTDTQYF; CDR3 DNA: TGTGCCAGTAGCCCTGGTGCCAGTCTGGGATCGACAGATACGCAGTATTTT
D gene: NA; J gene: TRBJ2-7; V gene: TRBV18; clone size: NA; CDR3 protein: CASSPGSGSEQYF; CDR3 DNA: TGTGCCAGCTCACCCGGATCGGGCTCCGAGCAGTACTTC
D gene: NA; J gene: TRBJ2-3; V gene: TRBV5-4; clone size: NA; CDR3 protein: CASIPRGVESTDTQYF; CDR3 DNA: TGTGCCAGCATCCCGAGGGGGGTGGAGAGCACAGATACGCAGTATTTT
D gene: TRBD1; J gene: TRBJ1-6; V gene: TRBV12-5; clone size: NA; CDR3 protein: CASGLTPGTAYNSPLHF; CDR3 DNA: TGTGCTAGTGGTTTGACCCCTGGGACAGCCTATAATTCACCCCTCCACTTT
D gene: NA; J gene: TRBJ1-5; V gene: TRBV6-5; clone size: NA; CDR3 protein: CASRIWAAGQPQHF; CDR3 DNA: TGTGCCAGCAGAATATGGGCGGCGGGGCAGCCCCAGCATTTT
D gene: TRBD1; J gene: TRBJ1-3; V gene: TRBV5-4; clone size: NA; CDR3 protein: CASSSPGQGGNTIYF; CDR3 DNA: TGTGCCAGCAGCTCGCCGGGACAGGGAGGAAACACCATATATTTT
D gene: NA; J gene: TRBJ1-1; V gene: TRBV30; clone size: NA; CDR3 protein: CAWSVDGSSEAFF; CDR3 DNA: TGTGCCTGGAGTGTCGACGGGAGTAGTGAAGCTTTCTTT
D gene: TRBD2; J gene: TRBJ2-3; V gene: TRBV5-4; clone size: NA; CDR3 protein: CASSFSGGAAGFANTQYF; CDR3 DNA: TGTGCCAGCAGCTTTAGCGGGGGGGCAGCGGGATTTGCGAATACGCAGTATTTT
D gene: TRBD2; J gene: TRBJ2-3; V gene: TRBV5-1; clone size: NA; CDR3 protein: CASSEAGASTDTQYF; CDR3 DNA: TGCGCCAGCAGCGAAGCGGGGGCCTCCACAGATACGCAGTATTTT
D gene: NA; J gene: TRBJ2-3; V gene: TRBV7-9; clone size: NA; CDR3 protein: CATTGGLQSYSTDTQYF; CDR3 DNA: TGTGCCACCACTGGGGGTCTTCAAAGCTATAGCACAGATACGCAGTATTTT